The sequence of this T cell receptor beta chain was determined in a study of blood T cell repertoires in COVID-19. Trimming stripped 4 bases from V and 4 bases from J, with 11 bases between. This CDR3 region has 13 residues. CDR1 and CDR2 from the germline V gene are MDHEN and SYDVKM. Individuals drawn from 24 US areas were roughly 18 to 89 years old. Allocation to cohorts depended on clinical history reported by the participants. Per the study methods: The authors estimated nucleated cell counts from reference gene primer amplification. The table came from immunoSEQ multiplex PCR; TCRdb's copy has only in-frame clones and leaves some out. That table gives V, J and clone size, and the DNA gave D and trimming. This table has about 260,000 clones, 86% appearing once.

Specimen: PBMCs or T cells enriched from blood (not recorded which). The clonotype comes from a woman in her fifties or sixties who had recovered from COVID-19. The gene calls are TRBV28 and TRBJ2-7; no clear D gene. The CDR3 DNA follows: TGTGCCAGCAGTTCAAGTGGCAGTTACGAGCAGTACTTC. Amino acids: CASSSSGSYEQYF.